This T cell receptor beta chain was captured by sequencing in a study of identical twins. This clonotype has a handful of counts. The V end was cut by 6 bases, the J end by 0 bases, with 22 bases between. Germline V gene lookup returns CDR1 DFQATT and CDR2 SNEGSKA (reference sequence). This CDR3 has 17 amino acids. TCRdb recomputed calls from the 5' RACE reads with MiXCR, one row per CDR3 protein. The repertoire holds under 900,000 distinct CDR3 sequences, 15% to 20% seen once, with about an eighth in the top ten. The same sample was also studied in work on T cells expressing NK-cell markers.

The chain couples TRBV20-1 to TRBJ2-3, with a tentative D call TRBD1 (6 bases). The sequence derives from a woman aged 18 to 35 in good health. What was sequenced was PBMCs. CDR3 amino acids: CSAKKRQAHTSTDTQYF. The CDR3 coding sequence is TGCAGTGCCAAGAAAAGACAGGCCCATACTAGCACAGATACGCAGTATTTT.